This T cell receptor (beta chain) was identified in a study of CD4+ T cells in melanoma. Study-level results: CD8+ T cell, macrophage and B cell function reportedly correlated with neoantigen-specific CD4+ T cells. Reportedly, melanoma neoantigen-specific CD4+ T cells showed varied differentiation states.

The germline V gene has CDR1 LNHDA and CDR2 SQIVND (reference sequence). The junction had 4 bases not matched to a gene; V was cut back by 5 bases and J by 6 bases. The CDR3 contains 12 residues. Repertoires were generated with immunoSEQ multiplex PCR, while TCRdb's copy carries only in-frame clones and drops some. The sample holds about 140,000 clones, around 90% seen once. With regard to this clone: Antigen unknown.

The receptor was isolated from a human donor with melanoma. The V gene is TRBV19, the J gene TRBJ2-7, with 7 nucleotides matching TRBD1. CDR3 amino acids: CASSRAGGEQYF. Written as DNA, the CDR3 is TGTGCCAGTAGTCGTGCAGGGGGCGAGCAGTACTTC.